Below, one TCR beta chain is given with its context. This CDR3 spans 14 amino acids. Germline V gene lookup returns CDR1 MNHEY and CDR2 SVGEGT. V shed 7 bases, J shed 6 bases, and the junction held 9 bases outside the gene matches. The data derive from a study of response to subunit inactivated influenza vaccine. TCRdb ran MiXCR on the RT-PCR reads and lists one entry per CDR3 protein. This table holds around 760,000 distinct CDR3 sequences, around 13% found once. The TCR was taken from a man aged 45 to 65 who received an inactivated influenza vaccine. Sample: PBMCs from blood, taken roughly 15 days before vaccination. This chain joins TRBV6-2 or TRBV6-3 and TRBJ1-5, with 7 bases lining up with TRBD1. DNA of the CDR3: TGTGCCAGCAAGAGGGGGCGCGAGGTTCAGCCCCAGCATTTT. This sequence encodes CASKRGREVQPQHF.